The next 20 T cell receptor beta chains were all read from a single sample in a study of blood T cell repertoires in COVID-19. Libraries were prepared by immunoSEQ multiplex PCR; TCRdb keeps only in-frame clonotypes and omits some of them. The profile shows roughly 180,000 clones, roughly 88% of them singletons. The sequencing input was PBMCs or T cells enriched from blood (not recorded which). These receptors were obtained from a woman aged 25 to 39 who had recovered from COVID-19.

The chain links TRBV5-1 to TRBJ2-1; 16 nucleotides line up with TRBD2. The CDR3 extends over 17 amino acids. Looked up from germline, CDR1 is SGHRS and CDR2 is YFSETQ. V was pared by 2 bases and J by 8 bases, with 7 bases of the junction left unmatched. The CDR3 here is CASSFGTSGRGGDEQFF. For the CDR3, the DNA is TGCGCCAGCAGCTTTGGGACTAGCGGGAGGGGAGGCGATGAGCAGTTCTTC.

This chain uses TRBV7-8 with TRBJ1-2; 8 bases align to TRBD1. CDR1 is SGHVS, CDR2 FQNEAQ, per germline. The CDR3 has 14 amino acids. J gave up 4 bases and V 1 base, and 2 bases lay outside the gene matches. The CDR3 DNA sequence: TGTGCCAGCAGCTTAGAAACAGGGGGCTATGGCTACACCTTC. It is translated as CASSLETGGYGYTF. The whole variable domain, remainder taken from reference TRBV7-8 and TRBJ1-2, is GAGVSQSPRYKVAKRGQDVALRCDPISGHVSLFWYQQALGQGPEFLTYFQNEAQLDKSGLPSDRFFAERPEGSVSTLKIQRTQQEDSAVYLCASSLETGGYGYTFGSGTRLTVV.

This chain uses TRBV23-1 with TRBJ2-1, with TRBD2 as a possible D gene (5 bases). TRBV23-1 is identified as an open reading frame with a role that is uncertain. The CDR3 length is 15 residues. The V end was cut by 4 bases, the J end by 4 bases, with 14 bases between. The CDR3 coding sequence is TGCGCCAGCAGTCGTTTGGCGGGCCGGTACAATGAGCAGTTCTTC. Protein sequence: CASSRLAGRYNEQFF.

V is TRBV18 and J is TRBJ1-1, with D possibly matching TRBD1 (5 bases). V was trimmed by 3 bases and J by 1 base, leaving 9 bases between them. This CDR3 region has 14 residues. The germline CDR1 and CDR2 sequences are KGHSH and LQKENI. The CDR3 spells CASSPQDRNTEAFF. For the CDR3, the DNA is TGTGCCAGCTCACCTCAAGACAGGAACACTGAAGCTTTCTTT.

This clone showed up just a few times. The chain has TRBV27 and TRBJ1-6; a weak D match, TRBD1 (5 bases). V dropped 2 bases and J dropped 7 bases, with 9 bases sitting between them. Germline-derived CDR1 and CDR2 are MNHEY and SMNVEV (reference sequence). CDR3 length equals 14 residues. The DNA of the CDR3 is TGTGCCAGCAGTTTAACAGGACAAAATTCACCCCTCCACTTT. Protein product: CASSLTGQNSPLHF.

In nucleotides, the CDR3 is TGCACCAGCAGCCGGGACGTACAGGGCACCGATCAGCCCCAGCATTTT. Amino acids: CTSSRDVQGTDQPQHF. This chain connects TRBV1 to TRBJ1-5; the table's D call TRBD1 went unverified against the DNA. TRBV1 is listed as a pseudogene. CDR3 length: 16 residues.

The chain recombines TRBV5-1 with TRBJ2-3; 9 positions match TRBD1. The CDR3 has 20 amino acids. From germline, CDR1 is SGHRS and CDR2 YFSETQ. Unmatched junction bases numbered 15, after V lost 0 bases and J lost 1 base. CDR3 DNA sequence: TGCGCCAGCAGCTTGGCGAACAGGGGGCAATTGGCTAGCCGCACAGATACGCAGTATTTT. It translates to CASSLANRGQLASRTDTQYF.

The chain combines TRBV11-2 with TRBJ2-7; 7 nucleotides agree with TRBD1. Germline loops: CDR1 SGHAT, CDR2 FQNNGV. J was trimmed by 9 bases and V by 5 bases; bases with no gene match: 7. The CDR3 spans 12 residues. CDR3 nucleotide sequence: TGTGCCAGCAGCAACCGACAGGGATCGCAGTACTTC. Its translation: CASSNRQGSQYF.

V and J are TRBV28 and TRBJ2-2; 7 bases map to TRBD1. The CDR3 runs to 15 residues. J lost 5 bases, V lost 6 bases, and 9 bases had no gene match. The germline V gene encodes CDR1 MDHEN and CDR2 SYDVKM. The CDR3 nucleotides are TGTGCCAGCAGCCGATCACAGGGGTATACCGGGGAGCTGTTTTTT. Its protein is CASSRSQGYTGELFF.

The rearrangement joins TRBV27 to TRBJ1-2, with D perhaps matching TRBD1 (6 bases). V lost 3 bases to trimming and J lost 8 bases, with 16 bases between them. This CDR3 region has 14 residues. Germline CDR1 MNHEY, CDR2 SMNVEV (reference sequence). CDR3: CASSFLQGRAGYTF. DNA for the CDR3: TGTGCCAGCAGTTTTCTCCAGGGGAGGGCCGGCTACACCTTC.

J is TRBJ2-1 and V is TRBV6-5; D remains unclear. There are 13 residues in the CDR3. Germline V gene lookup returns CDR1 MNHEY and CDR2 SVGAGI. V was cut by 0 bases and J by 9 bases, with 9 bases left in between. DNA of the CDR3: TGTGCCAGCAGTTACTCGATAGGAGTTGAGCAGTTCTTC. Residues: CASSYSIGVEQFF.

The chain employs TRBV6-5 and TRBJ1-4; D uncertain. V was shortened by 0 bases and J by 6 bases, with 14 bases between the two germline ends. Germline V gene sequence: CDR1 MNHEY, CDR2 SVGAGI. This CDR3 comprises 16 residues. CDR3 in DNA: TGTGCCAGCAGTTACTCGACACCGGATGCTCATGAAAAACTGTTTTTT. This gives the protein CASSYSTPDAHEKLFF.

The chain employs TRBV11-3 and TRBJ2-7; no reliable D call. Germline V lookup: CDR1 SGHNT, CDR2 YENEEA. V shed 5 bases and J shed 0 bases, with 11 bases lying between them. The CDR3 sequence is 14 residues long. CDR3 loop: CASSRDPSSYEQYF. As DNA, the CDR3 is TGTGCCAGCAGCCGTGACCCTAGCTCCTACGAGCAGTACTTC.

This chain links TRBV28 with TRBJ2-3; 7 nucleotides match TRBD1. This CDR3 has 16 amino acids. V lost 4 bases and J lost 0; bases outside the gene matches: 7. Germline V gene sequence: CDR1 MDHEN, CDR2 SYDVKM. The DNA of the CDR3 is TGTGCCAGCAGTTCCCTGACAGGGCTAAGCACAGATACGCAGTATTTT. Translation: CASSSLTGLSTDTQYF.

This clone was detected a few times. CDR3 residues: CASSQDFRGETQYF. DNA of the CDR3: TGTGCCAGCAGCCAAGATTTTCGGGGGGAGACCCAGTACTTC. The chain carries TRBV4-2 and TRBJ2-5; D is perhaps TRBD2 (6 bases). Trimming left V 0 bases short and J 5 bases short, with 10 bases between. The CDR3 is 14 amino acids. The germline gives CDR1 LGHNA, CDR2 YNFKEQ.

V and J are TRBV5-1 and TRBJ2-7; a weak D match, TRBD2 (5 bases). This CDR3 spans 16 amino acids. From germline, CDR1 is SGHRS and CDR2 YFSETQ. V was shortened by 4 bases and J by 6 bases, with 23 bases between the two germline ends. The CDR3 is CASSVGTGIRPFEQYF. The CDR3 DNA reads TGCGCCAGCAGCGTAGGTACCGGGATCAGACCCTTCGAGCAGTACTTC.

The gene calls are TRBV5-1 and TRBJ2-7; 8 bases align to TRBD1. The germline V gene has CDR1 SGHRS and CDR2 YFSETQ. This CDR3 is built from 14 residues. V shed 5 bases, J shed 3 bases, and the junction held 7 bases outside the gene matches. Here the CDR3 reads CASRDGTGVYEQYF. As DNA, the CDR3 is TGCGCCAGCAGGGACGGGACAGGCGTCTACGAGCAGTACTTC. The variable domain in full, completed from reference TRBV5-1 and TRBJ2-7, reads KAGVTQTPRYLIKTRGQQVTLSCSPISGHRSVSWYQQTPGQGLQFLFEYFSETQRNKGNFPGRFSGRQFSNSRSEMNVSTLELGDSALYLCASRDGTGVYEQYFGPGTRLTVT.

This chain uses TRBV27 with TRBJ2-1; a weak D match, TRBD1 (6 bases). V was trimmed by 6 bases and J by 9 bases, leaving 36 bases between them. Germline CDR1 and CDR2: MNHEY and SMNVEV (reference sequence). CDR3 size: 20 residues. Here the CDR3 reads CASSPGPRIGGDFLWGEQFF. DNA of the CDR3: TGTGCCAGCAGCCCAGGCCCGAGGATAGGGGGAGACTTCCTTTGGGGTGAGCAGTTCTTC.

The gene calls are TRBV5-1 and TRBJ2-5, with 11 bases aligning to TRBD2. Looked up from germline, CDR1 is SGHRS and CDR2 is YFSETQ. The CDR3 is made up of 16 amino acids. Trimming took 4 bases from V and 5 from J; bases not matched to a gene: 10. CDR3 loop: CASSPPVAGGPETQYF. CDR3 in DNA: TGCGCCAGCAGCCCACCGGTAGCGGGAGGGCCGGAGACCCAGTACTTC. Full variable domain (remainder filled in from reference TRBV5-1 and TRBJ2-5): KAGVTQTPRYLIKTRGQQVTLSCSPISGHRSVSWYQQTPGQGLQFLFEYFSETQRNKGNFPGRFSGRQFSNSRSEMNVSTLELGDSALYLCASSPPVAGGPETQYFGPGTRLLVL.

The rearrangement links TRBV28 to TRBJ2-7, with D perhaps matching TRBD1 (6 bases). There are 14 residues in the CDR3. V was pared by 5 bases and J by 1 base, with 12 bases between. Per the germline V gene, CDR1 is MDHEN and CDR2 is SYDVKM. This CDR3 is CASSPSQGSYEQYF. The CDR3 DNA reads TGTGCCAGCAGTCCATCCCAGGGGTCCTACGAGCAGTACTTC.